This paragraph covers one T cell receptor beta chain sequence. Its antigen is as yet unknown. The sample originates from a study of OX40 agonist ivuxolimab in advanced cancers. Study observations and caveats: On average, CD8+ T cells showed a greater number of expanded clones than CD4+. Among the lowest levels of clonal expansion were found in partial responders at 0.1-3.0 mg/kg. Low normalized T-cell clonal expansion was additionally recorded for some nonresponders. At 0.1 to 3.0 mg/kg, clonal expansion of CD4+ and CD8+ blood T cells had occurred by week 6.

Trimming took 8 bases from V and 4 from J, leaving 14 bases between them. In germline, CDR1 is MGHDK, CDR2 SYGVNS. There are 13 residues in the CDR3. Sequenced by immunoSEQ multiplex PCR; TCRdb stores in-frame clones only, minus some. Among just under 75,000 clones listed, 80% to 95% were seen once. The specimen comprised CD4+ or CD8+ T cells sorted from blood, sampled in a trial of the OX40 agonist ivuxolimab. The chain couples TRBV25-1 to TRBJ2-5; D not certain. The TCR originated in an adult with an advanced solid tumor such as melanoma, head and neck, liver or kidney cancer. CDR3 DNA: TGTGCCAGCGCCCCTAGGGTTGGAGAGACCCAGTACTTC. It encodes CASAPRVGETQYF.